This TCR beta chain was obtained from a study of response to subunit inactivated influenza vaccine. Regarding the study as a whole: It was the authors' suggestion that each seasonal influenza vaccination recruits few new T cells.

The V end lost 4 bases, the J end lost 4 bases, and 11 bases lay between the germline ends. Germline V gene lookup returns CDR1 DFQATT and CDR2 SNEGSKA (reference sequence). The CDR3 contains 12 residues. TCRdb reanalysed the RT-PCR reads using MiXCR and keeps one entry per CDR3 protein. The profile shows around 480,000 distinct CDR3 sequences, roughly 9.7% of them singletons. In the case of this clonotype: What it binds is unknown.

The sample consisted of PBMCs from blood, taken 45 days after vaccination. This sequence was found in a man aged 50-59 years who received an inactivated influenza vaccine. The chain combines TRBV20-1 with TRBJ2-7; TRBD2 might be the D (5 bases). CDR3 DNA sequence: TGCAGTGCTACCCCGACGGGGTACGAGCAGTACTTC. It yields the protein CSATPTGYEQYF.